The 27 T cell receptor beta chains below were found in one sample sequenced in a study of shared clonotypes between healthy human individuals. The protocol was immunoSEQ multiplex PCR, while the TCRdb copy is restricted to in-frame clones and leaves out a portion. The table shows 2 million or so clones, with 95% occurring only once. Sequenced sample: naive CD4+ T cells sorted from blood. Described subset: CD45RA+ positively selected. All receptors derive from a man between 18 and 29 years old in good health.

The chain joins TRBV5-6 to TRBJ2-2, with 8 bases fitting TRBD1. Trimming took 4 bases from V and 4 from J; bases not matched to a gene: 6. The CDR3 has 15 amino acids. Germline CDR1 and CDR2: SGHDT and YYEEEE. The CDR3 protein is CASSPGGAGTGELFF. CDR3 nucleotides: TGTGCCAGCAGCCCAGGGGGCGCGGGCACCGGGGAGCTGTTTTTT.

V and J are TRBV19 and TRBJ1-4, with D possibly matching TRBD1 (5 bases). Germline loops: CDR1 LNHDA, CDR2 SQIVND (reference sequence). The CDR3 has 14 residues. V was pared by 5 bases and J by 0 bases, with 7 bases between. CDR3 protein: CASSQGSTNEKLFF. CDR3 sequence (DNA): TGTGCCAGTAGTCAGGGTTCAACTAATGAAAAACTGTTTTTT.

This chain uses TRBV7-6 with TRBJ2-5; 9 bases align to TRBD2. Germline-derived CDR1 and CDR2 are SGHVS and FNYEAQ. The CDR3 consists of 14 residues. J gave up 5 bases and V 7 bases, and 8 bases lay outside the gene matches. The DNA for the CDR3 is TGTGCCAGCACGAGGGCGGGAGGGCCGGAGACCCAGTACTTC. Protein: CASTRAGGPETQYF.

CDR3 in DNA: TGTGCCAGTAGTCCAAGCAGGGTGTTAAGCAATCAGCCCCAGCATTTT. Protein sequence: CASSPSRVLSNQPQHF. V gene TRBV19 combines with J gene TRBJ1-5; possible D gene TRBD1, 5 bases. Germline values: CDR1 LNHDA, CDR2 SQIVND (reference sequence). V was shortened by 5 bases and J by 1 base, with 15 bases between the two germline ends. The CDR3 is made up of 16 amino acids.

A single count supports this clone. The chain carries TRBV19 and TRBJ1-4, with D tentatively TRBD1 (5 bases). The CDR3 has 16 residues. Trimming pared 3 bases from V and 0 bases from J, leaving 11 bases between. Germline CDR1 LNHDA, CDR2 SQIVND (reference sequence). The CDR3 coding sequence is TGTGCCAGTAGTATGGCGGACACCACAACTAATGAAAAACTGTTTTTT. Its protein is CASSMADTTTNEKLFF.

The rearrangement uses TRBV6-1 and TRBJ1-5, with D possibly TRBD1 on 5 matching bases. The CDR3 consists of 13 residues. Germline loops: CDR1 MNHNS, CDR2 SASEGT. The V gene lost 6 bases and the J gene lost 3 bases, with 9 bases spanning the gap. The DNA for the CDR3 is TGTGCCAGCAGGGTAGGGGTCAATCAGCCCCAGCATTTT. Translated, it gives CASRVGVNQPQHF.

The genes are TRBV7-9 and TRBJ1-3; TRBD1 might be the D (5 bases). Trimming stripped 2 bases from V and 5 bases from J, with 13 bases between. There are 15 residues in the CDR3. Looked up from germline, CDR1 is SEHNR and CDR2 is FQNEAQ (reference sequence). CDR3 protein: CASSLQRGIRNTIYF. The CDR3 DNA is TGTGCCAGCAGCTTACAGCGGGGGATCAGAAACACCATATATTTT.

V usage is TRBV19 and J usage is TRBJ2-5, with no clear D. The CDR3 has 12 amino acids. The V gene lost 4 bases and the J gene lost 4 bases, with 7 bases spanning the gap. CDR1 and CDR2 (germline): LNHDA, SQIVND (reference sequence). CDR3: CASSSSGETQYF. The CDR3 nucleotides are TGTGCCAGTAGTAGTTCTGGAGAGACCCAGTACTTC.

A word on this clone: Additional DNA sequences in this sample encode the identical CDR3. The chain combines TRBV28 with TRBJ1-1, with TRBD1 matching 8 bases. Germline CDR1 and CDR2: MDHEN and SYDVKM. The V gene end was trimmed by 5 bases and the J gene end by 1 base; junction bases not matched to a gene: 6. This CDR3 is 15 amino acids long. The CDR3 loop is CASSPPDRGNTEAFF. The DNA of the CDR3 is TGTGCCAGCAGTCCGCCCGACAGGGGGAACACTGAAGCTTTCTTT.

Points on this clone: Other DNA variants within this sample encode the same CDR3. V is TRBV5-1 and J is TRBJ2-5, with TRBD2 as a possible D gene (5 bases). Germline lookup yields CDR1 SGHRS and CDR2 YFSETQ. CDR3 length equals 14 residues. Trimming took 4 bases from V and 5 from J, leaving 15 bases between them. CDR3 amino acids: CASSLEGLGETQYF. Here the CDR3 DNA reads TGCGCCAGCAGCCTCGAGGGTCTAGGGGAGACCCAGTACTTC.

This rearrangement joins TRBV5-6 to TRBJ2-3; perhaps D is TRBD1 or TRBD2 (6 bases each). This CDR3 contains 16 residues. CDR1 and CDR2 from the germline V gene are SGHDT and YYEEEE. Trimming left V 0 bases short and J 2 bases short, with 13 bases between. The CDR3 protein is CASSLVGGLYTDTQYF. The CDR3 bases are TGTGCCAGCAGCTTGGTTGGGGGGCTTTACACAGATACGCAGTATTTT.

The chain has TRBV7-8 and TRBJ2-4; D is unclear. V shed 5 bases and J shed 4 bases, with 9 bases lying between them. From germline, CDR1 is SGHVS and CDR2 FQNEAQ. This CDR3 spans 13 amino acids. CDR3 residues: CASSPVGKNIQYF. The CDR3 nucleotides are TGTGCCAGCAGCCCTGTCGGAAAAAACATTCAGTACTTC.

This clone was counted between two and nine times. V and J are TRBV5-1 and TRBJ1-1, with a possible D match to TRBD1 (5 bases). CDR3 size: 17 residues. The V end lost 3 bases, the J end lost 0 bases, and 18 bases lay between the germline ends. CDR1 is SGHRS and CDR2 is YFSETQ in the germline V gene. DNA for the CDR3: TGCGCCAGCAGCTCCGCCCAGCTGGACACCCTGAACACTGAAGCTTTCTTT. It translates to CASSSAQLDTLNTEAFF.

V is TRBV7-9 and J is TRBJ2-5; D perhaps matches TRBD2 (6 bases). Per germline, CDR1 SEHNR and CDR2 FQNEAQ (reference sequence). The CDR3 consists of 15 residues. Trimming took off 0 bases at V and 4 bases at J, with 12 bases between the two ends. The CDR3: CASSLALDSGETQYF. The CDR3 DNA follows: TGTGCCAGCAGCTTAGCGCTCGATAGCGGAGAGACCCAGTACTTC.

This chain links TRBV27 with TRBJ2-3, with D hard to call. The CDR3 consists of 14 residues. V lost 2 bases and J lost 2, with 8 bases in between. Looked up from germline, CDR1 is MNHEY and CDR2 is SMNVEV (reference sequence). The CDR3 here is CASSLGRNTDTQYF. The CDR3 DNA sequence: TGTGCCAGCAGTTTAGGTCGGAACACAGATACGCAGTATTTT.

The chain employs TRBV29-1 and TRBJ2-3; weak D call: TRBD1 (6 bases). The CDR3 is 14 amino acids. Germline V CDR1 and CDR2: SQVTM, ANQGSEA. Trimming shortened V by 2 bases and J by 5 bases, and 14 bases separated the two germline ends. Here the CDR3 DNA reads TGCAGCGTTGAAAAACAGGGCCCTGGAGATACGCAGTATTTT. Amino acid sequence: CSVEKQGPGDTQYF.

V usage is TRBV7-2 and J usage is TRBJ2-2; D remains unclear. This CDR3 has 15 residues. Trimming took off 2 bases at V and 2 bases at J, with 9 bases between the two ends. CDR1 SGHTA and CDR2 FQGNSA come from the germline V gene. In nucleotides, the CDR3 is TGTGCCAGCAGCTTAATTTACCAAAACACCGGGGAGCTGTTTTTT. It specifies CASSLIYQNTGELFF.

The V gene is TRBV5-4, the J gene TRBJ2-5; 14 bases match TRBD2. Germline-derived CDR1 and CDR2 are SGHNT and YYREEE (reference sequence). The CDR3 extends over 17 amino acids. V trimming: 4 bases; J trimming: 0 bases; junction bases outside the gene matches: 5. CDR3 amino acids: CASSPGLAGGYQETQYF. The CDR3 DNA follows: TGTGCCAGCAGCCCCGGACTAGCGGGGGGCTACCAAGAGACCCAGTACTTC.

This sequence joins TRBV29-1 and TRBJ1-3; D is perhaps TRBD1 (5 bases). The CDR3 is 14 amino acids. Germline V gives CDR1 SQVTM, CDR2 ANQGSEA. V lost 6 bases to trimming and J lost 3 bases, with 15 bases between them. The CDR3 DNA is TGCAGCGTGGGAGGGACGGAGTTTGGAAACACCATATATTTT. Its protein is CSVGGTEFGNTIYF.

The rearrangement uses TRBV2 and TRBJ2-5; D possibly uses TRBD1 or TRBD2 (5 bases each). The germline V gene encodes CDR1 SNHLY and CDR2 FYNNEI. Trimming left V 6 bases short and J 4 bases short, with 18 bases between. The CDR3 spans 15 residues. The CDR3 spells CASRVPGDGGETQYF. DNA for the CDR3: TGTGCCAGCAGAGTGCCAGGCGATGGGGGAGAGACCCAGTACTTC.

This chain joins TRBV4-3 and TRBJ2-2, with D unresolved. The CDR3 is 16 residues long. The V and J ends lost 2 bases and 5 bases respectively, with 15 bases between them. Germline V gene sequence: CDR1 LGHNA, CDR2 YSLEER. The CDR3 DNA reads as TGCGCCAGCAGCCAACTGTCAGGCGCATCGACCGGGGAGCTGTTTTTT. This gives the protein CASSQLSGASTGELFF.

V usage is TRBV2 and J usage is TRBJ2-5, with TRBD1 matching 7 bases. CDR1 is SNHLY and CDR2 is FYNNEI in the germline V gene. This CDR3 spans 14 amino acids. Germline trimming cut 5 bases from V and 1 base from J; bases unmatched to any gene: 4. As DNA, the CDR3 is TGTGCCAGCAGTCTACAGGGGCCCCAAGAGACCCAGTACTTC. The encoded protein is CASSLQGPQETQYF.

The chain has TRBV7-9 and TRBJ1-1, with a tentative D call TRBD1 (5 bases). Germline V gene sequence: CDR1 SEHNR, CDR2 FQNEAQ (reference sequence). CDR3 length: 18 residues. V shed 1 base and J shed 0 bases, with 18 bases lying between them. CDR3 DNA sequence: TGTGCCAGCAGCTTAGTAGGCAGGTGGGGCGATATGAACACTGAAGCTTTCTTT. It yields the protein CASSLVGRWGDMNTEAFF. The full variable domain, its missing parts supplied by reference TRBV7-9 and TRBJ1-1, is DTGVSQNPRHKITKRGQNVTFRCDPISEHNRLYWYRQTLGQGPEFLTYFQNEAQLEKSRLLSDRFSAERPKGSFSTLEIQRTEQGDSAMYLCASSLVGRWGDMNTEAFFGQGTRLTVV.

This chain links TRBV2 with TRBJ2-7; D may match TRBD1 or TRBD2 (6 bases each). Germline lookup yields CDR1 SNHLY and CDR2 FYNNEI. The CDR3 covers 18 residues. V lost 1 base to trimming and J lost 0 bases, with 19 bases between them. Here the CDR3 DNA reads TGTGCCAGCAGTGAAGGAATAGGCGGGACACCCAGCTCCTACGAGCAGTACTTC. Translating it yields CASSEGIGGTPSSYEQYF. Full variable domain (missing parts from reference TRBV2 and TRBJ2-7): EPEVTQTPSHQVTQMGQEVILRCVPISNHLYFYWYRQILGQKVEFLVSFYNNEISEKSEIFDDQFSVERPDGSNFTLKIRSTKLEDSAMYFCASSEGIGGTPSSYEQYFGPGTRLTVT.

The V gene is TRBV6-5, the J gene TRBJ1-2; D might be TRBD1 (6 bases). Germline CDR1 MNHEY, CDR2 SVGAGI. V lost 0 bases to trimming and J lost 4 bases, with 15 bases between them. The CDR3 consists of 16 residues. CDR3 nucleotide sequence: TGTGCCAGCAGTTACTCTGGGGTCGACAGGAGCTATGGCTACACCTTC. Translation: CASSYSGVDRSYGYTF.

The V gene is TRBV7-2, the J gene TRBJ1-5, with D possibly being TRBD1 (6 bases). The CDR3 is 14 amino acids. V was cut by 8 bases and J by 5 bases, with 16 bases left in between. Germline V gene data show CDR1 as SGHTA and CDR2 as FQGNSA. CDR3 in amino acids: CASRRGGWDQPQHF. As DNA, the CDR3 is TGTGCCAGCCGTCGTGGGGGCTGGGATCAGCCCCAGCATTTT.

V is TRBV4-2 and J is TRBJ2-5, with TRBD1 matching over 8 bases. J lost 1 base, V lost 0 bases, and 7 bases had no gene match. CDR1 and CDR2 (germline): LGHNA, YNFKEQ. The CDR3 is made up of 17 amino acids. Here the CDR3 reads CASSQEDLDRVQETQYF. The CDR3 DNA reads TGTGCCAGCAGCCAAGAGGACTTGGACAGGGTCCAAGAGACCCAGTACTTC.